The next 2 T cell receptor beta chains were all read from a single sample in a study. Profiled with immunoSEQ multiplex PCR; TCRdb holds only in-frame clones, not every one. The sample includes about 50,000 clones, just over 90% of them seen just once. Sequencing was done on a sample of PBMCs. These TCRs come from a man in his forties or fifties with rheumatoid arthritis.

The J gene is TRBJ2-3, the V gene TRBV4-3, with unresolved D. With 0 bases removed from V and 2 bases from J, the gap between germline ends came to 18 bases. CDR1 and CDR2 (germline): LGHNA, YSLEER. The CDR3 runs to 18 residues. The CDR3 spells CASSQDYRAVAATDTQYF. The CDR3, as DNA: TGCGCCAGCAGCCAAGACTACCGGGCTGTCGCGGCCACAGATACGCAGTATTTT.

The V and J genes are TRBV19 and TRBJ1-3, with D possibly TRBD1 on 5 matching bases. Trimming left V 3 bases short and J 4 bases short, with 13 bases between. This CDR3 region has 15 residues. The germline CDR1 and CDR2 sequences are LNHDA and SQIVND (reference sequence). CDR3 in amino acids: CASSIPTGPGNTIYF. CDR3 DNA: TGTGCCAGTAGTATCCCGACGGGGCCCGGAAACACCATATATTTT.